This passage covers 18 T cell receptor beta chains from one sample sequenced in a study of cytomegalovirus exposure and HLA in healthy donors. It was with 60 Vbeta and 13 Jbeta primers that the PCR ran. TCRdb keeps only in-frame clones here, not all; method: immunoSEQ multiplex PCR. The repertoire table contains approximately 100,000 clones. The source material was PBMCs. The source is a man between 40 and 49 years old in good health and CMV-seronegative.

V usage is TRBV18 and J usage is TRBJ1-1; no reliable D call. The germline V gene encodes CDR1 KGHSH and CDR2 LQKENI. Between the trimmed V and J ends, which lost 5 bases and 3 bases, there was a span of 13 bases. The CDR3 spans 14 residues. CDR3 DNA: TGTGCCAGCTCAGGTGGTGGAGCCTACACTGAAGCTTTCTTT. As protein: CASSGGGAYTEAFF. Variable domain in full (rest from reference TRBV18 and TRBJ1-1): NAGVMQNPRHLVRRRGQEARLRCSPMKGHSHVYWYRQLPEEGLKFMVYLQKENIIDESGMPKERFSAEFPKEGPSILRIQQVVRGDSAAYFCASSGGGAYTEAFFGQGTRLTVV.

The chain is built from TRBV7-9 and TRBJ2-3; TRBD2 aligns across 13 bases. There are 16 residues in the CDR3. V trimming: 5 bases; J trimming: 6 bases; junction bases outside the gene matches: 8. Germline CDR1 is SEHNR and CDR2 is FQNEAQ (reference sequence). CDR3 coding DNA: TGTGCCAGCAGCCCCGGGACTAGCGGGATTGGGGATACGCAGTATTTT. Its protein product is CASSPGTSGIGDTQYF.

This sequence joins TRBV6-4 and TRBJ2-2, with 8 bases matching TRBD2. Germline trimming cut 4 bases from V and 0 bases from J; bases unmatched to any gene: 7. Looked up from germline, CDR1 is MRHNA and CDR2 is SNTAGT. This CDR3 spans 17 amino acids. The CDR3 DNA reads as TGTGCCAGCAGTGTGTGGCTAGCGGGCGCGAACACCGGGGAGCTGTTTTTT. It yields the protein CASSVWLAGANTGELFF.

The CDR3 bases are TGTGCCAGCAGCTTGGCCGCAGGGACAACTAGGAATGGCTACACCTTC. It yields the protein CASSLAAGTTRNGYTF. The rearrangement links TRBV5-5 to TRBJ1-2, with a tentative D call TRBD1 (6 bases). The germline V and J ends were trimmed by 0 bases and 6 bases, with 18 bases remaining between them. The germline V gene has CDR1 SGHKS and CDR2 YYEKEE (reference sequence). CDR3 length: 16 amino acids.

The chain is built from TRBV7-7 and TRBJ2-3; 8 nucleotides line up with TRBD2. In germline, CDR1 is SSHAT, CDR2 FNYEAQ (reference sequence). V was clipped by 4 bases and J by 1 base; unmatched bases: 4. The CDR3 sequence is 15 residues long. The DNA for the CDR3 is TGTGCCAGCAGCTCCGGGACTAGGGGCACAGATACGCAGTATTTT. This translates into CASSSGTRGTDTQYF.

The rearrangement joins TRBV6-1 to TRBJ2-7; weak D call: TRBD2 (6 bases). V lost 5 bases and J 4 bases, leaving 15 bases between the germline ends. This CDR3 has 14 amino acids. Germline V gene sequence: CDR1 MNHNS, CDR2 SASEGT. CDR3 amino acids: CASSPLGDFYEQYF. CDR3 in DNA: TGTGCCAGCAGTCCTCTGGGGGACTTTTACGAGCAGTACTTC.

V and J are TRBV15 and TRBJ2-1, with D possibly TRBD2 on 5 matching bases. This CDR3 has 17 residues. V was cut by 0 bases and J by 0 bases, with 12 bases left in between. Germline CDR1 and CDR2: LNHNV and YYDKDF (reference sequence). CDR3 coding DNA: TGTGCCACCAGCAGAGACCCCCCTGGGAGCTCCTACAATGAGCAGTTCTTC. Its translation: CATSRDPPGSSYNEQFF.

This rearrangement joins TRBV6-5 to TRBJ1-1; D is unclear. Per germline, CDR1 MNHEY and CDR2 SVGAGI. V lost 2 bases, J lost 3 bases, and 7 bases lay in between. This CDR3 is 13 amino acids long. In DNA, the CDR3 is TGTGCCAGCAGTTACCGGTTTGACACTGAAGCTTTCTTT. Translated, it gives CASSYRFDTEAFF.

With regard to this clone: Other DNA sequences of this sample code for an identical CDR3. CDR3 in amino acids: CASSVGQGGNQPQHF. The CDR3 DNA reads TGTGCCAGCAGCGTCGGACAGGGGGGAAATCAGCCCCAGCATTTT. The chain recombines TRBV9 with TRBJ1-5, with 10 bases that match TRBD1. Germline assignment: CDR1 SGDLS and CDR2 YYNGEE. V shed 2 bases, J shed 4 bases, and the junction held 3 bases outside the gene matches. This CDR3 comprises 15 residues.

The V gene is TRBV19, the J gene TRBJ2-7, with a possible D match to TRBD2 (6 bases). CDR1 is LNHDA and CDR2 is SQIVND in the germline V gene (reference sequence). With 3 bases removed from V and 4 bases from J, the gap between germline ends came to 10 bases. The length of the CDR3 is 13 residues. The CDR3 spells CASSIRTTYEQYF. As DNA, the CDR3 is TGTGCCAGTAGTATCAGGACTACATACGAGCAGTACTTC.

In DNA form, the CDR3 reads TGCGCCAGCAGCCAAGAGGGCCCACAGGGTTCTCGCTGGGGAGATACGCAGTATTTT. It encodes CASSQEGPQGSRWGDTQYF. The rearrangement uses TRBV4-1 and TRBJ2-3; TRBD1 is a possible D gene (6 bases). Trimming left V 0 bases short and J 5 bases short, with 24 bases between. Per the germline V gene, CDR1 is MGHRA and CDR2 is YSYEKL. This CDR3 region has 19 residues.

This rearrangement joins TRBV19 to TRBJ2-7; a possible D gene is TRBD2 (5 bases). The germline CDR1 and CDR2 sequences are LNHDA and SQIVND (reference sequence). Trimming took off 3 bases at V and 7 bases at J, with 16 bases between the two ends. The CDR3 has 14 residues. The CDR3 loop reads CASSIRPGDYEQYF. The CDR3 DNA is TGTGCCAGTAGTATCAGACCAGGCGACTATGAGCAGTACTTC.

The chain carries TRBV30 and TRBJ1-6, with D possibly matching TRBD1 (5 bases). CDR3 size: 12 residues. Germline lookup yields CDR1 GTSNPN and CDR2 SVGIG (reference sequence). Trimming cost V 7 bases and J 13 bases, with 17 bases left between them. The CDR3 DNA reads TGTGCCTCAAACAGGCCTCCCGGGCCCCTCCACTTT. This gives the protein CASNRPPGPLHF.

The chain uses TRBV18 and TRBJ2-5, with a tentative D call TRBD2 (5 bases). The J call is doubtful: the DNA matches TRBJ2-7 better. Germline CDR1 reads KGHSH; CDR2 reads LQKENI. CDR3 length equals 14 residues. The CDR3 DNA reads TGTGCCAGCTCACCACCGGGAGATCGGTACGAGCAGTACTTC. It translates to CASSPPGDRYEQYF.

V is TRBV7-9 and J is TRBJ1-1; D possibly corresponds to TRBD1 (5 bases). V was cut by 5 bases and J by 2 bases, with 21 bases left in between. The V gene's germline CDR1 is SEHNR and CDR2 FQNEAQ (reference sequence). CDR3 length: 17 residues. The CDR3 here is CASSVSTGSITNTEAFF. As DNA, the CDR3 is TGTGCCAGCAGCGTTTCAACAGGTTCTATAACTAACACTGAAGCTTTCTTT. The full variable domain, its missing parts supplied by reference TRBV7-9 and TRBJ1-1, is DTGVSQNPRHKITKRGQNVTFRCDPISEHNRLYWYRQTLGQGPEFLTYFQNEAQLEKSRLLSDRFSAERPKGSFSTLEIQRTEQGDSAMYLCASSVSTGSITNTEAFFGQGTRLTVV.

V and J are TRBV10-3 and TRBJ2-4; 11 bases align to TRBD2. After removal of 1 base from V and 1 base from J, the junction contained 9 bases not matched to a gene. Germline CDR1 ENHRY, CDR2 SYGVKD. The CDR3 spans 19 residues. The CDR3 DNA sequence: TGTGCCATCAGTGAGTTTAGTAGCGGGGGGGCCGGGGCCAAAAACATTCAGTACTTC. The encoded protein is CAISEFSSGGAGAKNIQYF.

The chain combines TRBV5-1 with TRBJ2-1; 14 bases match TRBD2. The V and J ends lost 4 bases and 7 bases, in that order; junction bases with no gene match: 4. CDR1 is SGHRS and CDR2 is YFSETQ in the germline V gene. The CDR3 sequence is 15 residues long. The CDR3 DNA reads TGCGCCAGCAGCGAGGGACTAGCGGGGGTTAATGAGCAGTTCTTC. The encoded protein is CASSEGLAGVNEQFF.

This chain links TRBV5-5 with TRBJ1-1, with D maybe TRBD1 (6 bases). This CDR3 has 14 amino acids. CDR1 and CDR2 (germline): SGHKS, YYEKEE (reference sequence). Trimming took off 1 base at V and 5 bases at J, with 12 bases between the two ends. In nucleotides, the CDR3 is TGTGCCAGCAGCTTGCAGGGGCCAGGAACTGAAGCTTTCTTT. The encoded protein is CASSLQGPGTEAFF.